This T cell receptor (beta chain) originates from a study of T cells in women clearing cervical HPV infection. Study in general: Donors had HPV16-related CIN3 or worse; 2 had invasive cancer. Controls were women whose single incident HPV16 infection cleared within 12 months without precancer or cancer. Case blood drawn at lesion detection; control blood after infection cleared. Findings of the study overall: Repertoire richness, not evenness, was significantly elevated in CIN3+ cases versus controls.

Repertoires were generated with immunoSEQ multiplex PCR, while TCRdb's copy carries only in-frame clones and drops some. This table holds about 20,000 clones. The length of the CDR3 is 15 residues. Per germline, CDR1 SGHVS and CDR2 FNYEAQ. The V segment lost 5 bases and the J segment 10 bases; nucleotides outside the gene matches: 9. Remarks on this clone: The antigen remains undetermined. The DNA ends 3 residues before the CDR3 does, and the rest of the CDR3 is filled in from the germline J gene.

The TCR sequence derives from a woman aged 18-69 years with a cervical HPV16 infection that either progressed to CIN3+ or cleared (not recorded which). The chain links TRBV7-6 to TRBJ1-6; 9 bases agree with TRBD1. Sequenced material: blood buffy coat. The sequenced CDR3 bases are TGTGCCAGCAGCCCCGACAGGGGGTTTCAATCACCC. Translating gives CASSPDRGFQSP. The CDR3, in full, reads CASSPDRGFQSPLHF.